The 3 T cell receptor beta chains below were found in one sample sequenced in a study of cytomegalovirus exposure and HLA in healthy donors. PCR employed 60 Vbeta and 13 Jbeta primers. TCRdb keeps only in-frame clones here, not all; method: immunoSEQ multiplex PCR. The sample shows under 150,000 clones, roughly 82% of them seen only once. Sample: PBMCs. Receptor source: a man in his forties or fifties in good health and CMV-seronegative.

The chain has TRBV12-5 and TRBJ2-7, with D tentatively TRBD1 (5 bases). CDR1 is LGHNT, CDR2 FRNRAP, per germline. CDR3 length: 16 residues. The ends were cut back, 4 bases at V and 1 base at J, with 17 bases in the middle. CDR3 sequence (DNA): TGTGCTAGTGGTTCTCGTTTGGGGCAGATTTCCTACGAGCAGTACTTC. Protein product: CASGSRLGQISYEQYF.

This clone was observed a few times. The genes are TRBV6-5 and TRBJ1-1; 10 nucleotides match TRBD1. The CDR3 is made up of 15 amino acids. V shed 4 bases and J 4 bases; nucleotides not matched to a gene: 6. In germline, CDR1 is MNHEY, CDR2 SVGAGI. This chain's CDR3 is CASSWFWTGGTEAFF. Here the CDR3 DNA reads TGTGCCAGCAGTTGGTTCTGGACAGGGGGCACTGAAGCTTTCTTT.

This CDR3 is CASSQENTESGNTIYF. The CDR3 nucleotides are TGTGCCAGCAGCCAAGAAAATACAGAATCTGGAAACACCATATATTTT. The chain has TRBV4-2 and TRBJ1-3; D is uncertain. Germline V gives CDR1 LGHNA, CDR2 YNFKEQ. The CDR3 runs to 16 residues. V shed 0 bases and J shed 1 base, with 10 bases lying between them.